The rows below give T cell receptor beta chains drawn from one sample of a study of early T cells in non-severe SARS-CoV-2 infection. TCRdb recomputed calls from the 5' RACE reads with MiXCR, one row per CDR3 protein. The sample includes tens of thousands of distinct CDR3 sequences, 9.5% to 15% of them seen just once. Sequences were obtained from whole blood. These TCRs come from an adult who was a healthcare worker with PCR-confirmed SARS-CoV-2 infection or an uninfected control (not recorded which). The CDR3 runs from the conserved cysteine through the conserved F or W. A D gene is named only where the DNA matches it firmly. Size values are once, few and many counts, or a class for expanded clones, and some rows have none.

cdr3_nt: TGTGCCAGCAGTTTGTACAGGGGAAGTCGGACTGAAGCTTTCTTT; cdr3_aa: CASSLYRGSRTEAFF; d_call: TRBD1; clone_size: many; v_call: TRBV6-2/TRBV6-3; j_call: TRBJ1-1
cdr3_nt: TGTGCCAGCAGCTTAGCAGGGGGCGGTCAGCCCCAGCATTTT; cdr3_aa: CASSLAGGGQPQHF; d_call: TRBD1; clone_size: many; v_call: TRBV11-2; j_call: TRBJ1-5
cdr3_nt: TGTGCCAGCAGACGGGACGCACGAGCCTATGGCTACACCTTC; cdr3_aa: CASRRDARAYGYTF; d_call: .; clone_size: .; v_call: TRBV6-5; j_call: TRBJ1-2
cdr3_nt: TGTGCCAGCAGCTTAGTTGTGGGAAACAATGAGCAGTTCTTC; cdr3_aa: CASSLVVGNNEQFF; d_call: .; clone_size: many; v_call: TRBV7-9; j_call: TRBJ2-1
cdr3_nt: TGTGCCAGCAGCCCCCCGGCCAGGGGGCCCACTGAAGCTTTCTTT; cdr3_aa: CASSPPARGPTEAFF; d_call: TRBD1; clone_size: .; v_call: TRBV7-9; j_call: TRBJ1-1
cdr3_nt: TGTGCCACCCCTGGCGGGCACGAGCAGTACTTC; cdr3_aa: CATPGGHEQYF; d_call: .; clone_size: .; v_call: TRBV27; j_call: TRBJ2-7
cdr3_nt: TGTGCCAGCAGCTCCCAGACGGTAGCTAACTATGGCTACACCTTC; cdr3_aa: CASSSQTVANYGYTF; d_call: .; clone_size: .; v_call: TRBV9; j_call: TRBJ1-2
cdr3_nt: TGTGCCAGCAGCTTACTTCCGGCGGACAACACTGAAGCTTTCTTT; cdr3_aa: CASSLLPADNTEAFF; d_call: .; clone_size: many; v_call: TRBV7-8; j_call: TRBJ1-1
cdr3_nt: TGTGCCAGCAACTCGCAGAATCAGCCCCAGCATTTT; cdr3_aa: CASNSQNQPQHF; d_call: .; clone_size: .; v_call: TRBV7-9; j_call: TRBJ1-5
cdr3_nt: TGTGCCAGCAGTTTCACTACCCGTAACTACGAGCAGTACTTC; cdr3_aa: CASSFTTRNYEQYF; d_call: .; clone_size: few; v_call: TRBV28; j_call: TRBJ2-7
cdr3_nt: TGTGCCAGCAGCTTATCACGGACGGCTAGCGGGAGAGTTGCCGGGGAGCTGTTTTTT; cdr3_aa: CASSLSRTASGRVAGELFF; d_call: TRBD2; clone_size: .; v_call: TRBV7-2; j_call: TRBJ2-2
cdr3_nt: TGTGCCAGCAGTACCCCTGCCTCCCCAGATACGCAGTATTTT; cdr3_aa: CASSTPASPDTQYF; d_call: .; clone_size: few; v_call: TRBV27; j_call: TRBJ2-3
cdr3_nt: TGTGCCAGCAGCCCCCGGACTAGCGGGAACCACGAGCAGTACTTC; cdr3_aa: CASSPRTSGNHEQYF; d_call: TRBD2; clone_size: .; v_call: TRBV11-2; j_call: TRBJ2-7
cdr3_nt: TGTGCCAGCAGTTTAGCTTATAGCAATCAGCCCCAGCATTTT; cdr3_aa: CASSLAYSNQPQHF; d_call: .; clone_size: many; v_call: TRBV27; j_call: TRBJ1-5
cdr3_nt: TGTGCCATCGGCCTAGGACAGGGGCCCGCGGCCGGGGAGCTGTTTTTT; cdr3_aa: CAIGLGQGPAAGELFF; d_call: TRBD1; clone_size: .; v_call: TRBV10-3; j_call: TRBJ2-2
cdr3_nt: TGCAGTGCTAGAGTTACAGGGGTAGATACGCAGTATTTT; cdr3_aa: CSARVTGVDTQYF; d_call: TRBD1; clone_size: .; v_call: TRBV20-1; j_call: TRBJ2-3
cdr3_nt: TGTGCCAGCAGTCCCCGAACCGGGACAAACTCCCAAGAGACCCAGTACTTC; cdr3_aa: CASSPRTGTNSQETQYF; d_call: .; clone_size: few; v_call: TRBV2; j_call: TRBJ2-5
cdr3_nt: TGCAGCGTCGCCACCTCTTTCGGGAGGGACAGGGATCCAGATACGCAGTATTTT; cdr3_aa: CSVATSFGRDRDPDTQYF; d_call: .; clone_size: .; v_call: TRBV29-1; j_call: TRBJ2-3
cdr3_nt: TGTGCCAGCCGGGACAGGGTTACGGCTTTCTTT; cdr3_aa: CASRDRVTAFF; d_call: TRBD1; clone_size: few; v_call: TRBV6-2/TRBV6-3; j_call: TRBJ1-1
cdr3_nt: TGTGGTTCGGGGACAGGGGTAGGAAATGAGCAGTTCTTC; cdr3_aa: CGSGTGVGNEQFF; d_call: TRBD1; clone_size: .; v_call: TRBV7-2; j_call: TRBJ2-1
cdr3_nt: TGTGCCAGCACCCCGGACAGGGGAAAAGCTTTCTTT; cdr3_aa: CASTPDRGKAFF; d_call: TRBD1; clone_size: .; v_call: TRBV6-6; j_call: TRBJ1-1
cdr3_nt: TGTGCCAGCAGCCCATTTGGGCTAGCGGGAATGCAAGATACGCAGTATTTT; cdr3_aa: CASSPFGLAGMQDTQYF; d_call: TRBD2; clone_size: .; v_call: TRBV3-1; j_call: TRBJ2-3
cdr3_nt: TGCAGTGCTAGAGTGTGGGGGAACAATGAGCAGTTCTTC; cdr3_aa: CSARVWGNNEQFF; d_call: .; clone_size: many; v_call: TRBV20-1; j_call: TRBJ2-1
cdr3_nt: TGTGCCAGCAGTCCCGGGACAACGAACACTGAAGCTTTCTTT; cdr3_aa: CASSPGTTNTEAFF; d_call: .; clone_size: .; v_call: TRBV2; j_call: TRBJ1-1
cdr3_nt: TGTGCCAGCAGTACTTCCGGGACAGGGGCCGGGGAGCTGTTTTTT; cdr3_aa: CASSTSGTGAGELFF; d_call: TRBD1; clone_size: .; v_call: TRBV27; j_call: TRBJ2-2
cdr3_nt: TGTGCCAGCAGCAAACGAACCGGGACAGCTAACACCATATATTTT; cdr3_aa: CASSKRTGTANTIYF; d_call: TRBD1; clone_size: many; v_call: TRBV11-2; j_call: TRBJ1-3